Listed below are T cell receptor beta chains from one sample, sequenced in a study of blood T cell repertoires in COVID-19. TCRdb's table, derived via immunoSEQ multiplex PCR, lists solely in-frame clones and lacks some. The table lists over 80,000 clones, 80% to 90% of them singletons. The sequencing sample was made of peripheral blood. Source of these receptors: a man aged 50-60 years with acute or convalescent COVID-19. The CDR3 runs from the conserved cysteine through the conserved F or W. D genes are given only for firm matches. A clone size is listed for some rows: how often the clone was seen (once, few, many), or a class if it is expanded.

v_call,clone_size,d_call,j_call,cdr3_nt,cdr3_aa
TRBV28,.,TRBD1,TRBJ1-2,TGTGCCAGCAGTTTAACGAGTCAGGGGGATTATGGCTACACCTTC,CASSLTSQGDYGYTF
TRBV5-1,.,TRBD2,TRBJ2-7,TGCGCCAGCAGCTTGGAGCGGACTAGCTCTGACGAGCAGTACTTC,CASSLERTSSDEQYF
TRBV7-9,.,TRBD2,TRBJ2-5,TGTGCCAGCAGTAAGGGAGGCGTAGCGGGGCCTGAGACCCAGTACTTC,CASSKGGVAGPETQYF
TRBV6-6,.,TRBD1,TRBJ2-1,TGTGCCAGCAGTTACGCCCTACAGGGGGCTAATGAGCAGTTCTTC,CASSYALQGANEQFF
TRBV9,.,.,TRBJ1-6,TGTGCCAGCACGACGGAGAATAATTCACCCCTCCACTTT,CASTTENNSPLHF
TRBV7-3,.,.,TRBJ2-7,TGTGCCAGCAGCTTAGGGAGAAGCTACGAGCAGTACTTC,CASSLGRSYEQYF
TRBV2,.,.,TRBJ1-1,TGTGCCAGCTCTAAAACACAGGAGACTAACACTGAAGCTTTCTTT,CASSKTQETNTEAFF
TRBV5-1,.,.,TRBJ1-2,TGCGCCAGCAGCTCGGGGGGAGGCTATGGCTACACCTTC,CASSSGGGYGYTF
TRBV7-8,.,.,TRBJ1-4,TGTGCCAGCAGCTTAGGGACGGCGGGGGGTGAAAAACTGTTTTTT,CASSLGTAGGEKLFF
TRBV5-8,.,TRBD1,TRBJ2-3,TGTGCCAGCAGCTTCCACAGGGGGAGCCTCACAGATACGCAGTATTTT,CASSFHRGSLTDTQYF
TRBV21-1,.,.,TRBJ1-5,TGTGCCAGCAGCTTACGCAACTTGGGGGACAGATCGTATAGCAATCAGCCCCAGCATTTT,CASSLRNLGDRSYSNQPQHF
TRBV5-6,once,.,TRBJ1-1,TGTGCCAGCAGCTTGTATCAGGGGCTGGAGTTCGCTGAAGCTTTCTTT,CASSLYQGLEFAEAFF
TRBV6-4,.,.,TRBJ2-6,TGTGCCAGCAGTGACCAGGGTTTTTACTCTGGGGCCAACGTCCTGACTTTC,CASSDQGFYSGANVLTF
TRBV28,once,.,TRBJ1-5,TGTGCCAGCAGTCCCATAGGGGGACAGCCCCAGCATTTT,CASSPIGGQPQHF
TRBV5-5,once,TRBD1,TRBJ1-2,TGTGCCAGCAGGTGGGACAGGGGGGACTATGGCTACACCTTC,CASRWDRGDYGYTF
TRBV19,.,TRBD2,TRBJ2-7,TGTGCCAGTAGTAGATTGACTAGCGGGGGAGCCACCTACGAGCAGTACTTC,CASSRLTSGGATYEQYF
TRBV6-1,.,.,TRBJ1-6,TGTGCCAGCAGTGAGCTGAGCTCCTATAATTCACCCCTCCACTTT,CASSELSSYNSPLHF
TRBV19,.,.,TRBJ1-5,TGTGCCAGTAGTATCCAGGTGAATCAGCCCCAGCATTTT,CASSIQVNQPQHF
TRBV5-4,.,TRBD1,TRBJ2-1,TGTGCCAGCAGCTTGCCAGGGGGCAATGAGCAGTTCTTC,CASSLPGGNEQFF
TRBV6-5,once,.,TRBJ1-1,TGTGCCAGCAGTACCCACAGGGACGCTGAAGCTTTCTTT,CASSTHRDAEAFF
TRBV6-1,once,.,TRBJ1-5,TGTGCCAGCAGTGGAAGGGGGAGTTATAGCAATCAGCCCCAGCATTTT,CASSGRGSYSNQPQHF
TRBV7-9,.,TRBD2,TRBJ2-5,TGTGCCAGCAGCTTACGGACTAGCGGGGGCCTACAAGAGACCCAGTACTTC,CASSLRTSGGLQETQYF
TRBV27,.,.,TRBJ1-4,TGTGCCAGCAGCCTTAAAGTCGGGGTGGAGGGGGAAAAACTGTTTTTT,CASSLKVGVEGEKLFF
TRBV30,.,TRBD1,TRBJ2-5,TGTGCCTGGAGCCCGGGACAGGATTTTCAAGAGACCCAGTACTTC,CAWSPGQDFQETQYF
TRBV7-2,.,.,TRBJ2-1,TGTGCCAGCAGCCTACGAAGGTCGGTAGCTCTATCCTACAATGAGCAGTTCTTC,CASSLRRSVALSYNEQFF
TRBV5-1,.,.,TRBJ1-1,TGCGCCAGCAGCTTGCAGGAGGGCACTGAAGCTTTCTTT,CASSLQEGTEAFF
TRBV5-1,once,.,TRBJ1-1,TGCGCCAGCAGCTTGGACAGGGACACTGAAGCTTTCTTT,CASSLDRDTEAFF
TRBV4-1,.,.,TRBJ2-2,TGCGCCAGCAGCCAAGACCCGGGGGTGAACACCGGGGAGCTGTTTTTT,CASSQDPGVNTGELFF
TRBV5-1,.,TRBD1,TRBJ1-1,TGCGCCAGCAGCTTAGACGTCCAGGGGGGAACTGAAGCTTTCTTT,CASSLDVQGGTEAFF
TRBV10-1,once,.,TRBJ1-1,TGCGCCAGAGTCCAGGGAATGAACACTGAAGCTTTCTTT,CARVQGMNTEAFF
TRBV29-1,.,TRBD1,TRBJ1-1,TGCAGCGTTTGGGGACAGGGAATCACTGAAGCTTTCTTT,CSVWGQGITEAFF
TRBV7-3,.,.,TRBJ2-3,TGTGCCAGCAGCCTGCGGGTAAGAGATACGCAGTATTTT,CASSLRVRDTQYF
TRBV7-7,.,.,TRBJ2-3,TGTGCCAGCAGCCGGGGGGCTCCAGATACGCAGTATTTT,CASSRGAPDTQYF
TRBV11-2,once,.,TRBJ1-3,TGTGCCAGCAGCCCGAGGACAGCTCCCTCTGGAAACACCATATATTTT,CASSPRTAPSGNTIYF
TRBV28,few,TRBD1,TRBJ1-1,TGTGCCAGCAGGCGACAGGGATGGAACACTGAAGCTTTCTTT,CASRRQGWNTEAFF
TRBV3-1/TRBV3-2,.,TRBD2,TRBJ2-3,TGTGCCAGCAGCCAAGCCCGGGGGGGCCGGGCGTCTACGCAGTATTTT,CASSQARGGRASTQYF
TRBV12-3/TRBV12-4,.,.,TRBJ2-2,TGTGCCAGCAGTACGGGACTCACCGGGGAGCTGTTTTTT,CASSTGLTGELFF
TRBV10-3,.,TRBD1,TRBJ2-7,TGTGCCATCAGTGAACATACAGGGGACGAGCAGTACTTC,CAISEHTGDEQYF
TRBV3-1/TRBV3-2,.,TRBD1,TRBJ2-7,TGTGCCAGCAGCCAGCTCCCGGGACAGGGTTCCTTCGAGCAGTACTTC,CASSQLPGQGSFEQYF
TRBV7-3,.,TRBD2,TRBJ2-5,TGTGCCAGCAGCCCGGGACTAGCGGGGGTTAAGTACTTC,CASSPGLAGVKYF
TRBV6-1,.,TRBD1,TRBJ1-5,TGTGCCAGCAGTGATATACAGGGGAACTATCAGCCCCAGCATTTT,CASSDIQGNYQPQHF
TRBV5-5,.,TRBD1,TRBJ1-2,TGTGCCAGCAGCATCTCCTGGGACAGAAACTATGGCTACACCTTC,CASSISWDRNYGYTF
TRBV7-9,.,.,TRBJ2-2,TGTGCCAGCAGTTCCGCGATGGAGCTGTTTTTT,CASSSAMELFF
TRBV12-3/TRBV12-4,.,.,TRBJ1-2,TGTGCCAGCAGTTTGGCGGGGAGGCGCTACACCTTC,CASSLAGRRYTF
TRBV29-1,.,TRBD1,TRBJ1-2,TGCAGCGGCTCAACAGGGGGCGAGCATGGCTACACCTTC,CSGSTGGEHGYTF
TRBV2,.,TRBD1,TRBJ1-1,TGTGCCAGCAGCTCTGGACAGGGCTACACTGAAGCTTTCTTT,CASSSGQGYTEAFF
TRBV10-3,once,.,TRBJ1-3,TGTGCCATCACCGCGTACCCCTCTGGAAACACCATATATTTT,CAITAYPSGNTIYF